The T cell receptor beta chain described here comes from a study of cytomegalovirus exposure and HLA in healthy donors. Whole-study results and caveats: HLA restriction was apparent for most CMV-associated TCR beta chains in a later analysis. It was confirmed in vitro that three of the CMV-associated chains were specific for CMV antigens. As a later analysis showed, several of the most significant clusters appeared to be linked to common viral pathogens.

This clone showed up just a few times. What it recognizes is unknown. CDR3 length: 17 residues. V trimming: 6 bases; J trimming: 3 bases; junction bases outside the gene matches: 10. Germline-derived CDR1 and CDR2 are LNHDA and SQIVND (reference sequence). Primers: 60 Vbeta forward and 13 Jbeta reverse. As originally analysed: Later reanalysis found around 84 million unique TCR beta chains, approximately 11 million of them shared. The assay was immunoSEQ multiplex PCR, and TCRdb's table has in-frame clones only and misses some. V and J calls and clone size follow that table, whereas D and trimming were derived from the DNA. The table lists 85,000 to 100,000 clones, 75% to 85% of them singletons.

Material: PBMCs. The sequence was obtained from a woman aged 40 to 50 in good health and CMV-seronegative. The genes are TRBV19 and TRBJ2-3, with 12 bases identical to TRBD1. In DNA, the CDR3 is TGTGCCAGTAGGGCCCTCTCGGGACAGGGGGCGACAGATACGCAGTATTTT. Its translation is CASRALSGQGATDTQYF.